One and the same sample provided the 21 T cell receptor beta chains below, sequenced in a study of regulatory T cells in long-lasting Graves disease. Time point: newly diagnosed GD, antithyroid drugs for less than 3 months. After RNA was extracted from PBMCs, the TCR library was made from it. Combining iRepertoire HTBI primers with Arm-PCR of CDR3 regions, the authors built TCR beta libraries. TCRdb independently ran MiXCR on the multiplex PCR reads; one entry per CDR3 protein. The sample lists approximately 270,000 distinct CDR3 sequences; roughly 18% were seen once. The same specimen was also included in a second study, on T cells in Graves' hyperthyroidism and ophthalmopathy.

Sequencing used peripheral blood mononuclear cells (PBMCs), obtained at new diagnosis, from a patient treated with antithyroid drugs. The receptors derive from a young woman with Graves disease.

This clonotype was seen a single time. It differs at one base from a far larger clone, so likely a read error. V gene TRBV7-9 combines with J gene TRBJ2-7; D gene unclear. Germline V gene lookup returns CDR1 SEHNR and CDR2 FQNEAQ (reference sequence). The CDR3 has 12 residues. CDR3 sequence: CASSPTEYELYF. CDR3 DNA: TGTGCCAGCAGTCCTACAGAGTACGAGCTGTACTTC.

Regarding this clonotype: This could be a read error, since a much larger clone is one nucleotide away. This chain connects TRBV6-1 to TRBJ2-1; 11 nucleotides match TRBD2. The germline V gene encodes CDR1 MNHNS and CDR2 SASEGT. This CDR3 is 14 amino acids long. CDR3 in amino acids: CASRSSGGLNGQFF. The DNA of the CDR3 is TGTGCCAGCAGATCTAGCGGGGGGCTCAATGGGCAGTTCTTC.

This clonotype was recorded at least ten times. The chain couples TRBV6-1 to TRBJ1-1, with TRBD1 identical over 7 bases. V gave up 6 bases and J gave up 4 bases; unmatched junction bases: 8. This CDR3 spans 14 amino acids. CDR1 is MNHNS, CDR2 SASEGT, per germline. CDR3 sequence: CASSEQGPGTEAFF. The DNA for the CDR3 is TGTGCCAGCAGCGAACAGGGGCCGGGCACTGAAGCTTTCTTT.

As for this clonotype: A far larger clone differs by one base, so this is likely a read error. No conserved phenylalanine or tryptophan ends this CDR3, so it is likely a read error. The chain employs TRBV7-2 and TRBJ2-5; D unresolved. The V gene's germline CDR1 is SGHTA and CDR2 FQGNSA. The CDR3 sequence is 13 residues long. Trimming took off 7 bases at V and 2 bases at J, with 11 bases between the two ends. The CDR3 DNA reads TGTGCCAGCAAAGGACCGCGACAAGAGACCCAGTACTTA. Its protein is CASKGPRQETQYL.

At least ten counts were recorded for this clonotype. J is TRBJ2-1 and V is TRBV7-2; TRBD2 aligns across 11 bases. V shed 5 bases, J shed 7 bases, and the junction held 13 bases outside the gene matches. Germline values: CDR1 SGHTA, CDR2 FQGNSA. The CDR3 is made up of 17 amino acids. The CDR3 reads CASSASGGRSSENEQFF. In DNA, the CDR3 is TGTGCCAGCAGCGCTAGCGGGGGGAGGAGTTCGGAGAATGAGCAGTTCTTC.

This clonotype came up many times. This chain joins TRBV20-1 and TRBJ1-3; 8 positions match TRBD1. Germline-derived CDR1 and CDR2 are DFQATT and SNEGSKA (reference sequence). CDR3 length: 18 amino acids. V shed 2 bases and J 0 bases; nucleotides not matched to a gene: 12. Here the CDR3 reads CSARPISGTGLSGNTIYF. For the CDR3, the DNA is TGCAGTGCTAGACCTATTTCCGGGACAGGTCTCTCTGGAAACACCATATATTTT.

There are many counts of this clonotype. This rearrangement joins TRBV5-1 to TRBJ1-4; TRBD1 agrees at 7 bases. The CDR3 totals 17 residues. V was clipped by 5 bases and J by 0 bases; unmatched bases: 10. The germline V gene has CDR1 SGHRS and CDR2 YFSETQ. CDR3 bases: TGCGCCAGCAGACCGGACAGGAGGGAGGCAACTAATGAAAAACTGTTTTTT. Its protein product is CASRPDRREATNEKLFF. Variable domain in full (rest from reference TRBV5-1 and TRBJ1-4): KAGVTQTPRYLIKTRGQQVTLSCSPISGHRSVSWYQQTPGQGLQFLFEYFSETQRNKGNFPGRFSGRQFSNSRSEMNVSTLELGDSALYLCASRPDRREATNEKLFFGSGTQLSVL.

At least ten counts were recorded for this clonotype. This chain connects TRBV6-1 to TRBJ1-4, with 8 bases matching TRBD1. CDR1 MNHNS and CDR2 SASEGT come from the germline V gene. The CDR3 has 14 residues. The V gene end was trimmed by 3 bases and the J gene end by 4 bases; junction bases not matched to a gene: 1. Here the CDR3 DNA reads TGTGCCAGCAGTGAGACAGGGGATAATGAAAAACTGTTTTTT. Translated: CASSETGDNEKLFF.

This clonotype was observed at least ten times. The rearrangement joins TRBV6-5 to TRBJ1-6; no reliable D call. The CDR3 totals 15 residues. Germline V CDR1 and CDR2: MNHEY, SVGAGI. V lost 2 bases, J lost 10 bases, and 15 bases lay in between. The CDR3 protein is CASSYRQLSGSPLHF. In DNA form, the CDR3 reads TGTGCCAGCAGTTACCGGCAGCTGAGTGGCTCACCCCTCCACTTT.

Concerning this clonotype itself: A read error is possible here, since a much larger clone lies one base away. This chain links TRBV2 with TRBJ1-1; 7 nucleotides match TRBD1. This CDR3 has 13 amino acids. Germline V lookup: CDR1 SNHLY, CDR2 FYNNEI. The V and J ends lost 7 bases and 4 bases, in that order; junction bases with no gene match: 6. For the CDR3, the DNA is TGTGCCAGCACGGGACAGATGAGCACTGAAGCTTTCTTT. Amino acid sequence: CASTGQMSTEAFF.

The V call is TRBV7-9, the J call TRBJ2-1, with D tentatively TRBD1 (5 bases). The CDR3 is 15 amino acids. Germline V lookup: CDR1 SEHNR, CDR2 FQNEAQ (reference sequence). Trimming took off 8 bases at V and 0 bases at J, with 14 bases between the two ends. CDR3 loop: CASVGVHSSYNEQFF. The CDR3 DNA sequence: TGTGCCAGCGTAGGGGTGCACAGCTCCTACAATGAGCAGTTCTTC.

In this sample, this clonotype turned up many times. This sequence joins TRBV3-1 and TRBJ2-7, with D hard to call. Germline V gene lookup returns CDR1 LGHDT and CDR2 YNNKEL (reference sequence). V shed 3 bases and J shed 6 bases, with 12 bases lying between them. This CDR3 is built from 13 residues. CDR3 DNA: TGTGCCAGCAGCCACCACGACCGGAGCGAGCAGTACTTC. Its translation: CASSHHDRSEQYF.

This chain connects TRBV6-1 to TRBJ2-7; 11 bases align to TRBD1. Germline CDR1 reads MNHNS; CDR2 reads SASEGT. The CDR3 has 13 residues. V shed 6 bases and J 7 bases; nucleotides not matched to a gene: 5. The chain's CDR3 is CASRGQGEGEQYF. The DNA for the CDR3 is TGTGCCAGCAGGGGACAGGGGGAAGGAGAGCAGTACTTC.

This clonotype was counted between two and nine times. The chain employs TRBV7-3 and TRBJ2-1, with 14 bases that match TRBD2. The ends lost 3 bases at V and 2 bases at J; junction bases unmatched: 3. Germline CDR1 and CDR2: SGHTA and FQGTGA. The length of the CDR3 is 17 residues. The CDR3 DNA follows: TGTGCCAGCAGCTTGACTAGCGGGGGGGGCCCCTACAATGAGCAGTTCTTC. Amino acid sequence: CASSLTSGGGPYNEQFF.

The V and J genes are TRBV20-1 and TRBJ1-2; D remains ambiguous. The CDR3 contains 13 residues. The V gene's germline CDR1 is DFQATT and CDR2 SNEGSKA (reference sequence). V was shortened by 1 base and J by 0 bases, with 6 bases between the two germline ends. The CDR3 bases are TGCAGTGCTAGAGCCCAAGCTAACTATGGCTACACCTTC. It is translated as CSARAQANYGYTF.

This clonotype was picked up many times. A read error may account for a junction end that differs from germline. The rearrangement joins TRBV3-1 to TRBJ2-5; weak D call: TRBD2 (5 bases). Looked up from germline, CDR1 is LGHDT and CDR2 is YNNKEL (reference sequence). The CDR3 contains 14 residues. The CDR3 DNA follows: TGTGCCAGCAGCCATCCCTGGTTGGGAGAGGCCCAGTACTTC. This codes for CASSHPWLGEAQYF.

This clonotype was recorded many times. This rearrangement joins TRBV19 to TRBJ1-2; 10 bases are a match to TRBD1. The ends lost 2 bases at V and 5 bases at J; junction bases unmatched: 5. CDR1 LNHDA and CDR2 SQIVND come from the germline V gene (reference sequence). The CDR3 has 15 residues. The CDR3 is CASSIPGQGFYGYTF. DNA for the CDR3: TGTGCCAGTAGTATACCGGGACAGGGGTTTTATGGCTACACCTTC.

This clonotype was seen many times. This sequence joins TRBV20-1 and TRBJ2-3; tentatively, D is TRBD1 (6 bases). The CDR3 totals 12 residues. Germline V gene sequence: CDR1 DFQATT, CDR2 SNEGSKA (reference sequence). Trimming took 7 bases from V and 5 from J, leaving 13 bases between them. CDR3 protein: CSGGPLRDTQYF. The DNA of the CDR3 is TGCAGTGGGGGGCCCCTGAGAGATACGCAGTATTTT.

The chain employs TRBV20-1 and TRBJ1-5; no clear D gene. The germline V gene encodes CDR1 DFQATT and CDR2 SNEGSKA (reference sequence). The CDR3 runs to 14 residues. Trimming took off 6 bases at V and 0 bases at J, with 12 bases between the two ends. DNA of the CDR3: TGCAGTGCCCAGGTTCCACATAGCAATCAGCCCCAGCATTTT. It specifies CSAQVPHSNQPQHF.

The V gene is TRBV5-5, the J gene TRBJ2-3, with a weak D call TRBD2 (5 bases). Germline V lookup: CDR1 SGHKS, CDR2 YYEKEE (reference sequence). The V and J ends lost 5 bases and 5 bases respectively, with 12 bases between them. The CDR3 has 13 amino acids. CDR3 coding DNA: TGTGCCAGCAGTGGACTGCGAGGAGATACGCAGTATTTT. Translated, it gives CASSGLRGDTQYF.

Ten or more counts support this clonotype. The chain uses TRBV18 and TRBJ1-5, with no clear D. The germline V gene encodes CDR1 KGHSH and CDR2 LQKENI. Between the trimmed V and J ends, which lost 3 bases and 6 bases, there was a span of 12 bases. The CDR3 totals 14 residues. The DNA for the CDR3 is TGTGCCAGCTCACCGGTGTCAGGATTTCAGCCCCAGCATTTT. As protein: CASSPVSGFQPQHF.